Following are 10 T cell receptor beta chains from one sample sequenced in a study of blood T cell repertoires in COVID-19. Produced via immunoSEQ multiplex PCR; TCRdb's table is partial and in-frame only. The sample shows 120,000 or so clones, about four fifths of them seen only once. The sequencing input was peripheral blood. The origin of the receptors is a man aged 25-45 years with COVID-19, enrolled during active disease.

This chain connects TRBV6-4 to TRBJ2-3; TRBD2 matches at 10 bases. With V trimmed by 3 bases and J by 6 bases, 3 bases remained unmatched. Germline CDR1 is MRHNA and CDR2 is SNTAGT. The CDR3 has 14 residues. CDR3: CASSESGGADTQYF. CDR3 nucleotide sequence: TGTGCCAGCAGTGAGAGCGGGGGGGCTGATACGCAGTATTTT.

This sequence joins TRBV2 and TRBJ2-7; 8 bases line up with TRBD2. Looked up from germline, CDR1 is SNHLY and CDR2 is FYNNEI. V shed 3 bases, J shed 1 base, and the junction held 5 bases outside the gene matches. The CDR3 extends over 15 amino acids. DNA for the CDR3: TGTGCCAGCAGTGACCCTAGCGGGCGTTCCTACGAGCAGTACTTC. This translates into CASSDPSGRSYEQYF.

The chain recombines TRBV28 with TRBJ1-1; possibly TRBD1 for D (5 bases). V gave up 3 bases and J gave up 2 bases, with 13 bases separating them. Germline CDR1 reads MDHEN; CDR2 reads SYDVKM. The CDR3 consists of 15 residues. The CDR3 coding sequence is TGTGCCAGCAGTTTCTTCTTACAGGAAAACACTGAAGCTTTCTTT. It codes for CASSFFLQENTEAFF.

In DNA, the CDR3 is TGTGCCAGCAGAACTGTGGATGAGCAGTTCTTC. Its protein product is CASRTVDEQFF. The V and J genes are TRBV11-2 and TRBJ2-1, with unresolved D. Per the germline V gene, CDR1 is SGHAT and CDR2 is FQNNGV. Trimming took off 6 bases at V and 8 bases at J, with 8 bases between the two ends. The CDR3 is 11 amino acids.

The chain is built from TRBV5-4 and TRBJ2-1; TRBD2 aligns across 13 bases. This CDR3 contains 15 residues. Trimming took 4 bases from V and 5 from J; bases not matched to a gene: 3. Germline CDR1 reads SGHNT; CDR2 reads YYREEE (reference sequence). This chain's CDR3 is CASSPGLAGNNEQFF. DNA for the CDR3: TGTGCCAGCAGCCCGGGACTAGCGGGGAACAATGAGCAGTTCTTC.

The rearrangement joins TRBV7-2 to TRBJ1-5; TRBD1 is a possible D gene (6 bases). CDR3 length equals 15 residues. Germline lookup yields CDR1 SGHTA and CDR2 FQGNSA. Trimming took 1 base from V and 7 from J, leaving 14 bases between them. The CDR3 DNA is TGTGCCAGCAGCTTAGGTCCAGGGGTTCAGCAGCCCCAGCATTTT. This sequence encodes CASSLGPGVQQPQHF. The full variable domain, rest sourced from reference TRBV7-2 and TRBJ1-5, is GAGVSQSPSNKVTEKGKDVELRCDPISGHTALYWYRQSLGQGLEFLIYFQGNSAPDKSGLPSDRFSAERTGGSVSTLTIQRTQQEDSAVYLCASSLGPGVQQPQHFGDGTRLSIL.

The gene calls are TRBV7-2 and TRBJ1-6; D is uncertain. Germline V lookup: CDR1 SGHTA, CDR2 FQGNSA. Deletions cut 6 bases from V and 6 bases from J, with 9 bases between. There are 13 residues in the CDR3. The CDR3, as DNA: TGTGCCAGCAGTCTCCAACTTAATTCACCCCTCCACTTT. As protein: CASSLQLNSPLHF.

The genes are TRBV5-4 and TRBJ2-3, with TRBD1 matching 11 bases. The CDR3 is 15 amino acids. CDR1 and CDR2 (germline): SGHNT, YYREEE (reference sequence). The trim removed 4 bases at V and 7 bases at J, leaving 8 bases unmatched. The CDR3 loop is CASSHPRDRGNTQYF. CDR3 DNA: TGTGCCAGCAGCCACCCCCGGGACAGGGGGAATACGCAGTATTTT.

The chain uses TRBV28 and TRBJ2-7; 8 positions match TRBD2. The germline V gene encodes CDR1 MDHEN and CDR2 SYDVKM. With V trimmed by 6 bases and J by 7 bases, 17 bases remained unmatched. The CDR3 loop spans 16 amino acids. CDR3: CASSPHSSGRRQEQYF. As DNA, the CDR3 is TGTGCCAGCAGCCCCCACTCGAGCGGGAGAAGGCAGGAGCAGTACTTC.

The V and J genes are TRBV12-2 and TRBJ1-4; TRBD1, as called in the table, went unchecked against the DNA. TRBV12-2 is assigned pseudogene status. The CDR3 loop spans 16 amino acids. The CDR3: CASRLPQGQGNEKLFF. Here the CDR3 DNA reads TGTGCAAGTCGCTTACCCCAAGGACAGGGTAATGAAAAACTGTTTTTT.